The 31 T cell receptor beta chains listed next were all sequenced from one sample in a study of cytomegalovirus exposure and HLA in healthy donors. With 60 Vbeta and 13 Jbeta primers, the PCR was carried out. The repertoire was sequenced with immunoSEQ multiplex PCR; TCRdb's copy has only in-frame clones and lacks some. Among around 94,000 clones, roughly 80% were seen once, and the ten largest hold under 13%. Sequenced material: PBMCs. The receptors derive from a human donor in good health.

In this sample, this clone turned up a few times. The chain is built from TRBV6-5 and TRBJ2-2; tentative D call: TRBD2 (6 bases). This CDR3 contains 15 residues. The V end was cut by 7 bases, the J end by 0 bases, with 12 bases between. CDR1 is MNHEY, CDR2 SVGAGI, per germline. CDR3 in amino acids: CASMLLAANTGELFF. In DNA, the CDR3 is TGTGCCAGCATGTTACTAGCAGCGAACACCGGGGAGCTGTTTTTT.

The rearrangement uses TRBV12-5 and TRBJ2-1; D unclear. Per the germline V gene, CDR1 is LGHNT and CDR2 is FRNRAP. CDR3 length equals 13 residues. V was pared by 7 bases and J by 3 bases, with 10 bases between. The CDR3 DNA reads as TGTGCTAGTGCCCTTGACATCTACAATGAGCAGTTCTTC. Residues: CASALDIYNEQFF.

CDR3 sequence: CASSPYYEQYF. The CDR3 nucleotides read TGTGCCAGCAGTCCTTACTACGAGCAGTACTTC. This rearrangement joins TRBV6-1 to TRBJ2-7; no clear D gene. The germline V and J ends were trimmed by 5 bases and 3 bases, with 5 bases remaining between them. The CDR3 runs to 11 residues. CDR1 MNHNS and CDR2 SASEGT come from the germline V gene.

This clone was picked up a small number of times. The chain couples TRBV6-5 to TRBJ1-6; TRBD1 is a possible D gene (6 bases). Germline assignment: CDR1 MNHEY and CDR2 SVGAGI. This CDR3 spans 14 amino acids. The V and J ends lost 4 bases and 10 bases respectively, with 14 bases between them. For the CDR3, the DNA is TGTGCCAGCAGTTTTAACAGGGTTGGCTCACCCCTCCACTTT. It yields the protein CASSFNRVGSPLHF.

In its sample, this clone was seen a few times. The rearrangement links TRBV5-6 to TRBJ1-2; 7 bases fit TRBD1. Germline CDR1 reads SGHDT; CDR2 reads YYEEEE. J was trimmed by 1 base and V by 5 bases; bases with no gene match: 2. This CDR3 is built from 13 residues. For the CDR3, the DNA is TGTGCCAGCAGGACAGGGAGTAACTATGGCTACACCTTC. As protein: CASRTGSNYGYTF.

The chain is built from TRBV15 and TRBJ1-1; maybe TRBD1 (5 bases). This CDR3 is 15 amino acids long. V lost 4 bases and J lost 0, with 12 bases in between. Germline CDR1 LNHNV, CDR2 YYDKDF (reference sequence). DNA for the CDR3: TGTGCCACCAGCACCCACCGGACACTGAACACTGAAGCTTTCTTT. It translates to CATSTHRTLNTEAFF.

The chain couples TRBV7-9 to TRBJ2-7; D is perhaps TRBD2 (6 bases). Germline CDR1 and CDR2: SEHNR and FQNEAQ (reference sequence). This CDR3 has 16 residues. Trimming shortened V by 0 bases and J by 2 bases, and 14 bases separated the two germline ends. CDR3 protein: CASSLASSADTYEQYF. The CDR3 DNA follows: TGTGCCAGCAGCTTAGCCTCTAGCGCTGATACCTACGAGCAGTACTTC.

The genes are TRBV5-1 and TRBJ2-3; the D is unclear. Trimming pared 7 bases from V and 2 bases from J, leaving 5 bases between. Germline V gene sequence: CDR1 SGHRS, CDR2 YFSETQ. The CDR3 spans 11 residues. The CDR3: CASSSTDTQYF. CDR3 bases: TGCGCCAGCTCTTCCACAGATACGCAGTATTTT.

V gene TRBV19 combines with J gene TRBJ1-5; the D gene is possibly TRBD1 (6 bases). This CDR3 has 18 residues. V was cut by 4 bases and J by 0 bases, with 19 bases left in between. Germline CDR1 LNHDA, CDR2 SQIVND (reference sequence). CDR3 DNA: TGTGCCAGTAGTAACCGGGACAAAGGTCGCTATAGCAATCAGCCCCAGCATTTT. It codes for CASSNRDKGRYSNQPQHF.

The rearrangement links TRBV29-1 to TRBJ2-7, with D possibly matching TRBD2 (5 bases). Trimming pared 8 bases from V and 0 bases from J, leaving 17 bases between. This CDR3 contains 14 residues. Per the germline V gene, CDR1 is SQVTM and CDR2 is ANQGSEA. The CDR3 loop is CSCSGVGSSYEQYF. CDR3 in DNA: TGCAGCTGCTCCGGTGTGGGGAGCTCCTACGAGCAGTACTTC.

This chain joins TRBV5-4 and TRBJ2-7, with a tentative D call TRBD2 (5 bases). The CDR3 is 14 residues long. V was trimmed by 2 bases and J by 2 bases, leaving 11 bases between them. Per germline, CDR1 SGHNT and CDR2 YYREEE (reference sequence). The CDR3 spells CASSFPGSAYEQYF. The CDR3 DNA sequence: TGTGCCAGCAGCTTTCCGGGATCAGCCTACGAGCAGTACTTC.

V is TRBV4-1 and J is TRBJ2-4; a weak D match, TRBD2 (6 bases). CDR1 is MGHRA, CDR2 YSYEKL, per germline. The CDR3 length is 15 residues. V shed 1 base and J shed 6 bases, with 13 bases lying between them. CDR3 region: CASSQVPGAGNIQYF. The CDR3 DNA follows: TGCGCCAGCAGCCAAGTCCCGGGAGCGGGAAACATTCAGTACTTC.

The V and J genes are TRBV10-3 and TRBJ2-7, with 7 bases fitting TRBD2. Germline V gene data show CDR1 as ENHRY and CDR2 as SYGVKD. The CDR3 has 16 amino acids. Trimming at V came to 3 bases and at J to 0 bases, leaving 8 bases not matched to a gene. CDR3 residues: CAISEYSGPSSYEQYF. CDR3 nucleotides: TGTGCCATCAGTGAATATAGCGGGCCCAGCTCCTACGAGCAGTACTTC.

V gene TRBV11-3 combines with J gene TRBJ2-3; no reliable D call. Germline V gene sequence: CDR1 SGHNT, CDR2 YENEEA. CDR3 length: 13 amino acids. V was shortened by 1 base and J by 5 bases, with 7 bases between the two germline ends. The CDR3 here is CASSLAGLDTQYF. The CDR3 DNA reads TGTGCCAGCAGCTTAGCTGGCCTAGATACGCAGTATTTT.

This sequence joins TRBV5-1 and TRBJ2-5; D ambiguous. CDR1 is SGHRS, CDR2 YFSETQ, per germline. V lost 7 bases and J lost 5, with 12 bases in between. There are 12 residues in the CDR3. The CDR3 DNA reads TGCGCCAGCCACGGCGGAGTCGAGACCCAGTACTTC. It yields the protein CASHGGVETQYF.

The J gene is TRBJ2-7, the V gene TRBV29-1, with D perhaps matching TRBD2 (5 bases). This CDR3 region has 13 residues. V lost 3 bases, J lost 4 bases, and 13 bases lay in between. The germline gives CDR1 SQVTM, CDR2 ANQGSEA. The CDR3 sequence: CSVEDQTGYEQYF. The CDR3 coding sequence is TGCAGCGTTGAGGATCAAACGGGGTACGAGCAGTACTTC.

The rearrangement joins TRBV27 to TRBJ2-7; 7 nucleotides match TRBD2. This CDR3 spans 17 amino acids. Looked up from germline, CDR1 is MNHEY and CDR2 is SMNVEV (reference sequence). The V segment lost 5 bases and the J segment 7 bases; nucleotides outside the gene matches: 20. This chain's CDR3 is CASSPSPASGLRGEQYF. The CDR3 DNA sequence: TGTGCCAGCAGTCCCTCCCCGGCTAGCGGCCTTCGGGGGGAGCAGTACTTC.

The chain combines TRBV18 with TRBJ1-1, with D possibly TRBD1 on 5 matching bases. The germline CDR1 and CDR2 sequences are KGHSH and LQKENI. V lost 3 bases and J 2 bases, leaving 7 bases between the germline ends. The CDR3 sequence is 13 residues long. The CDR3 nucleotides are TGTGCCAGCTCACCCCAGGGAAACACTGAAGCTTTCTTT. This sequence encodes CASSPQGNTEAFF.

The rearrangement uses TRBV14 and TRBJ2-1; 10 bases are a match to TRBD2. Germline V gene data show CDR1 as SGHDN and CDR2 as FVKESK. V was pared by 1 base and J by 4 bases, with 16 bases of the junction left unmatched. The CDR3 extends over 20 amino acids. The CDR3 nucleotides read TGTGCCAGCAGCCAAGGGTCCTGGCTAGCGGGAGCCGGGGATTACAATGAGCAGTTCTTC. Its translation: CASSQGSWLAGAGDYNEQFF.

Notes on this clone: At one of its ends the junction is not consistent with the germline gene, which may arise from a read error. The V call is TRBV19, the J call TRBJ1-2, with TRBD1 matching over 7 bases. Germline V CDR1 and CDR2: LNHDA, SQIVND (reference sequence). The CDR3 totals 13 residues. The CDR3 protein is CASGGTVVKSYNF. The CDR3 DNA sequence: TGTGCCAGTGGCGGGACAGTCGTTAAGAGCTACAACTTC.

The genes are TRBV19 and TRBJ1-2; no firm D call. Germline assignment: CDR1 LNHDA and CDR2 SQIVND (reference sequence). The V and J ends lost 10 bases and 5 bases respectively, with 17 bases between them. CDR3 length equals 13 residues. The DNA for the CDR3 is TGTGCCACCAGAGGGAAGACTGGGTATGGCTACACCTTC. This encodes CATRGKTGYGYTF.

The V and J genes are TRBV27 and TRBJ2-7; perhaps TRBD2 as D (6 bases). The CDR3 is 14 amino acids. Per the germline V gene, CDR1 is MNHEY and CDR2 is SMNVEV (reference sequence). V was trimmed by 5 bases and J by 6 bases, leaving 17 bases between them. The CDR3 DNA is TGTGCCAGCAGTAGGGGCGGGAACCCGCCCGAGCAGTACTTC. It codes for CASSRGGNPPEQYF.

This chain links TRBV15 with TRBJ2-1; D uncertain. V lost 4 bases, J lost 4 bases, and 5 bases lay in between. The CDR3 has 12 amino acids. Germline CDR1 LNHNV, CDR2 YYDKDF (reference sequence). DNA for the CDR3: TGTGCCACCAGCACGGGTTACAATGAGCAGTTCTTC. Translation gives CATSTGYNEQFF.

V is TRBV7-2 and J is TRBJ2-7; 11 positions agree with TRBD2. The germline V gene has CDR1 SGHTA and CDR2 FQGNSA. J was trimmed by 1 base and V by 1 base; bases with no gene match: 6. The CDR3 sequence is 17 residues long. CDR3 DNA: TGTGCCAGCAGCTTAGTTAGCGGGGGGGCCAATTCCTACGAGCAGTACTTC. Translation: CASSLVSGGANSYEQYF.

The J gene is TRBJ1-5, the V gene TRBV10-3; 7 bases match TRBD1. J gave up 2 bases and V 10 bases, and 5 bases lay outside the gene matches. The CDR3 sequence is 13 residues long. The germline V gene has CDR1 ENHRY and CDR2 SYGVKD. The chain's CDR3 is CATTGEGNQPQHF. The CDR3 DNA sequence: TGTGCCACTACAGGGGAGGGCAATCAGCCCCAGCATTTT.

The chain uses TRBV5-4 and TRBJ1-2; D is perhaps TRBD1 (6 bases). The ends were cut back, 10 bases at V and 3 bases at J, with 13 bases in the middle. CDR3 size: 12 residues. The germline CDR1 and CDR2 sequences are SGHNT and YYREEE (reference sequence). DNA for the CDR3: TGTGCCGGGGGGGGCAGCGACTATGGCTACACCTTC. This gives the protein CAGGGSDYGYTF.

V usage is TRBV18 and J usage is TRBJ2-7, with a weak D call TRBD1 (5 bases). The V end was cut by 3 bases, the J end by 1 base, with 13 bases between. This CDR3 is 15 amino acids long. Germline V gene data show CDR1 as KGHSH and CDR2 as LQKENI. The CDR3 protein is CASSPNRQPSYEQYF. CDR3 nucleotides: TGTGCCAGCTCACCCAACCGACAGCCTTCCTACGAGCAGTACTTC. Together with reference TRBV18 and TRBJ2-7, the CDR3 gives the full variable domain: NAGVMQNPRHLVRRRGQEARLRCSPMKGHSHVYWYRQLPEEGLKFMVYLQKENIIDESGMPKERFSAEFPKEGPSILRIQQVVRGDSAAYFCASSPNRQPSYEQYFGPGTRLTVT.

The chain carries TRBV7-8 and TRBJ2-2; 11 positions match TRBD2. After removal of 2 bases from V and 6 bases from J, the junction contained 2 bases not matched to a gene. Germline V gene sequence: CDR1 SGHVS, CDR2 FQNEAQ. There are 15 residues in the CDR3. CDR3 amino acids: CASSLLAGGPGELFF. DNA for the CDR3: TGTGCCAGCAGCTTATTAGCGGGGGGGCCCGGGGAGCTGTTTTTT.

The chain uses TRBV19 and TRBJ1-4, with D maybe TRBD1 (6 bases). Germline V lookup: CDR1 LNHDA, CDR2 SQIVND (reference sequence). The length of the CDR3 is 16 residues. Trimming left V 3 bases short and J 0 bases short, with 11 bases between. This CDR3 is CASSIGTNSTNEKLFF. In DNA, the CDR3 is TGTGCCAGTAGTATCGGGACAAATTCAACTAATGAAAAACTGTTTTTT. Full variable domain (missing parts from reference TRBV19 and TRBJ1-4): DGGITQSPKYLFRKEGQNVTLSCEQNLNHDAMYWYRQDPGQGLRLIYYSQIVNDFQKGDIAEGYSVSREKKESFPLTVTSAQKNPTAFYLCASSIGTNSTNEKLFFGSGTQLSVL.

This CDR3 reads CASVWARTDTQYF. In DNA, the CDR3 is TGTGCCAGCGTGTGGGCACGCACAGATACGCAGTATTTT. The chain employs TRBV7-9 and TRBJ2-3; D is undetermined. The CDR3 totals 13 residues. The germline V gene encodes CDR1 SEHNR and CDR2 FQNEAQ (reference sequence). The V gene lost 8 bases and the J gene lost 1 base, with 10 bases spanning the gap.

The chain recombines TRBV7-2 with TRBJ1-1; 7 positions match TRBD1. V was clipped by 4 bases and J by 4 bases; unmatched bases: 6. Germline values: CDR1 SGHTA, CDR2 FQGNSA. The length of the CDR3 is 14 residues. For the CDR3, the DNA is TGTGCCAGCAGCTCGTACAGGGGAGGCACTGAAGCTTTCTTT. Its translation is CASSSYRGGTEAFF.